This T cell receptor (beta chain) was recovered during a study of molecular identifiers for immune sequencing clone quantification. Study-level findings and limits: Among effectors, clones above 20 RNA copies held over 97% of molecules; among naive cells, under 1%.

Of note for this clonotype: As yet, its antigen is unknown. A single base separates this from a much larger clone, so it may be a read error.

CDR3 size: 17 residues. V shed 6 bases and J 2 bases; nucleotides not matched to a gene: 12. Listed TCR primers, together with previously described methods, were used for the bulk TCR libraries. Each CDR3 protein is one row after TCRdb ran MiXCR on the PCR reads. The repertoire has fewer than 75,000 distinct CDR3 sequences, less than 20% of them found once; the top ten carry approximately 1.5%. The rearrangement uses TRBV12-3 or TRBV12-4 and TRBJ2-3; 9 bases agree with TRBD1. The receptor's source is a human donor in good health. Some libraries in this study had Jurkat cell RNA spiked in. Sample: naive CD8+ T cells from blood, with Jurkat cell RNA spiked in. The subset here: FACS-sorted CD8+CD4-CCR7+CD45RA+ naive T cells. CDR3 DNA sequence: TGTGCCAGCAGGACCTACGGGACAGGGCCTTACACAGATACGCAGTATTTT. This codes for CASRTYGTGPYTDTQYF.